These T cell receptor beta chains were read from a single sample in a study of identical twins. TCRdb processed the 5' RACE reads anew with MiXCR; each CDR3 protein has one entry. The sample holds 1.5 million to 2 million distinct CDR3 sequences; roughly a third are singletons and the top ten take over 0.25%. The sequenced material came from cord blood. Every receptor here comes from a newborn girl in good health. CDR3s include the opening cysteine and the closing phenylalanine or tryptophan. D genes are given only for firm matches. Not all rows give a size; the values are once, few, many and, for expanded clones, a class.

>NA|TRBJ1-2|TRBV7-9|NA|14
TGTGCCAGCAGCTTAGCGGTAGGGAACGATGGCTACACCTTC
CASSLAVGNDGYTF
>NA|TRBJ2-1|TRBV5-6|NA|14
TGTGCCAGCAGCTTGGTCAGGGATCTCAATGAGCAGCTCTTC
CASSLVRDLNEQLF
>few|TRBJ1-4|TRBV7-9|TRBD1|15
TGTGCCAGCAGCGGAGAGGGACAGGGATGGGAAAAACTGTTTTTT
CASSGEGQGWEKLFF
>NA|TRBJ2-7|TRBV11-2|NA|15
TGTGCCAGCAGCTTAGTCGGGGCAGGGGCCTACGAGCAGTACTTC
CASSLVGAGAYEQYF
>few|TRBJ1-5|TRBV20-1|NA|14
TGCAGTGCTAGTTTGTCAGGCCGCAATCAGCCCCAGCATTTT
CSASLSGRNQPQHF
>few|TRBJ2-3|TRBV9|TRBD2|16
TGTGCCAGCAGCGTACTTGCGGGAGGGCCGACAGATACGCAGTATTTT
CASSVLAGGPTDTQYF
>NA|TRBJ2-1|TRBV29-1|NA|12
TGCAACGTTGAAGATCTGGGAGTGGTGGAGTTCTTC
CNVEDLGVVEFF
>NA|TRBJ1-6|TRBV12-3/TRBV12-4|NA|13
TGTGCCAGCAGTCTCACATGGAATTCACCCCTCCACTTT
CASSLTWNSPLHF
>NA|TRBJ1-2|TRBV20-1|NA|10
TGCAGTGCTCAGGGATATGGCTACATCTTC
CSAQGYGYIF
>few|TRBJ2-2|TRBV4-1|TRBD1|17
TGCGCCAGCAGCCAAGATCTACAGGGGTATGGTACCGGGGAGCTGTTTTTT
CASSQDLQGYGTGELFF
>few|TRBJ2-6|TRBV24-1|NA|14
TGTGCCACCAGTGCAGGATCTGGGGCCAACGTCCTGACTTTC
CATSAGSGANVLTF
>NA|TRBJ2-1|TRBV13|NA|15
TGTGCCAGCAGCTTCGGCAGGGAAACCTACAATGAGCAGTTCTTC
CASSFGRETYNEQFF
>few|TRBJ2-1|TRBV4-2|TRBD2|15
TGTGCCAGCAGCCAAAATAGCGGGGGATACAATGAGCAGTTCTTC
CASSQNSGGYNEQFF
>NA|TRBJ2-5|TRBV5-4|NA|13
TGTGCCAGCAGCCCCCTCCCCCGGAATGAGCAGTACTTC
CASSPLPRNEQYF
>once|TRBJ1-4|TRBV7-2|NA|14
TGTGCCAGCAGCTTAAGGCAGAGGAGTGAAAAACTGTTTTTT
CASSLRQRSEKLFF
>many|TRBJ2-3|TRBV27|NA|14
TGTGCCAGCAGTTTTATGTGGGGCACAGATACGCAGTATTTT
CASSFMWGTDTQYF
>NA|TRBJ1-1|TRBV20-1|TRBD1|14
TGCAGTGCTAGATTAGCAGGGGGGAACACTGAAGCTTTCTTT
CSARLAGGNTEAFF
>once|TRBJ2-3|TRBV12-3/TRBV12-4|TRBD2|15
TGTGCCAGCACCGCTAGCGGGGGGGTTAGAGATACGCAGTATTTT
CASTASGGVRDTQYF
>NA|TRBJ2-4|TRBV4-2|NA|15
TGTGCCAGCAGCCCAGAGGAGGGGGACAAAAACATTCAGTACTTC
CASSPEEGDKNIQYF
>few|TRBJ2-4|TRBV20-1|NA|13
TGCAGTGCTAGGTTCAGAGCCAAAAACATTCAGTACTTC
CSARFRAKNIQYF
>many|TRBJ2-7|TRBV10-3|NA|9
TGTGCCATCGGCTACGAGCAGTACTTC
CAIGYEQYF
>NA|TRBJ2-3|TRBV29-1|TRBD1|13
TGCAGCGTTGCCGGACAGGGTAGGGATACGCAGTATTTT
CSVAGQGRDTQYF
>few|TRBJ2-1|TRBV6-1|TRBD2|16
TGTGCCAGCAGTCGCTTCACTAGCGGGGGGGCACATGAGCAGTTCTTC
CASSRFTSGGAHEQFF